The entry below gives a single TCR beta chain sequence along with its context. Its antigen is still unknown. This record belongs to a study of cytomegalovirus exposure and HLA in healthy donors. The wider study: The 95 to 150 validation repertoires used the same platform as the roughly 620 first-cohort repertoires, a later analysis reported. Study results and limitations: 164 TCR beta chains were listed as cytomegalovirus-associated. Most TCRs appeared rarely, but some public TCRs recurred in many donors.

The assay was immunoSEQ multiplex PCR, and TCRdb's table has in-frame clones only and misses some. Of roughly 80,000 clones detected, just over 90% appear once; the ten largest clones hold 2% to 2.5%. V shed 0 bases and J 7 bases; nucleotides not matched to a gene: 9. In germline, CDR1 is MNHEY, CDR2 SVGAGI. The CDR3 contains 15 residues. The sequence was obtained from a young man in good health and CMV-seronegative. V gene TRBV6-5 combines with J gene TRBJ2-7; TRBD1 aligns across 7 bases. The sample taken for sequencing was PBMCs. In DNA form, the CDR3 reads TGTGCCAGCAGTTACTCGACAGGGACCCTGGGAGAGCAGTACTTC. Amino acids: CASSYSTGTLGEQYF.